The clone carrying this TCR beta chain has a handful of counts. Germline CDR1 and CDR2: MGHRA and YSYEKL. Trimming left V 1 base short and J 4 bases short, with 6 bases between. This CDR3 is built from 13 residues. Treatment in this sample: oral pan-JAK inhibitor, 5-10 mg twice daily. These data belong to a study of CD8+ T cells in alopecia areata. Extracted RNA was reverse transcribed, and the resulting cDNA served as sequencing template. Measured with immunoSEQ multiplex PCR; TCRdb has only the in-frame clones, and not every one. The repertoire has approximately 210,000 clones, approximately 45% of them found once; the top ten carry approximately 2.9%.

This chain joins TRBV4-1 and TRBJ2-3; D is ambiguous. The material sequenced was CD4+ T cells sorted from blood, taken at roughly week 36, from a patient treated with tofacitinib. The receptor comes from a human donor with alopecia areata. The CDR3 bases are TGCGCCAGCAGCCAAGCTTACGCAGATACGCAGTATTTT. Protein sequence: CASSQAYADTQYF.